This TCR beta chain stems from a study of T cell responses to AZD1222 COVID-19 vaccine. Study-wide background: Some second doses came at about 4 weeks and others at about 12 weeks; these were pooled. Regarding the study as a whole: Within unmutated variant regions lay the reported targets of nearly half of spike-specific TCRs. Repertoires were collected only later (after the peak T cell response had occurred). After two AZD1222 doses, spike-specific TCR breadth and depth rose versus day 0.

About this clone: Its antigen remains unidentified.

Germline lookup yields CDR1 SGDLS and CDR2 YYNGEE. The CDR3 consists of 14 residues. The germline V and J ends were trimmed by 3 bases and 8 bases, with 17 bases remaining between them. Some clones are missing from TCRdb's copy, which holds only in-frame ones; the method was immunoSEQ multiplex PCR. The sample records 100,000 to 150,000 clones, about 94% being singletons. This sequence joins TRBV9 and TRBJ1-2, with D uncertain. The input for sequencing was peripheral blood, taken on day 0 of AZD1222 vaccination. The origin of this receptor is an adult in good health. Written as DNA, the CDR3 is TGTGCCAGCAGCGCAGAGGGAAACGTGAAGGGCTACACCTTC. Its protein product is CASSAEGNVKGYTF. Filled out from reference TRBV9 and TRBJ1-2, the complete variable domain reads DSGVTQTPKHLITATGQRVTLRCSPRSGDLSVYWYQQSLDQGLQFLIQYYNGEERAKGNILERFSAQQFPDLHSELNLSSLELGDSALYFCASSAEGNVKGYTFGSGTRLTVV.